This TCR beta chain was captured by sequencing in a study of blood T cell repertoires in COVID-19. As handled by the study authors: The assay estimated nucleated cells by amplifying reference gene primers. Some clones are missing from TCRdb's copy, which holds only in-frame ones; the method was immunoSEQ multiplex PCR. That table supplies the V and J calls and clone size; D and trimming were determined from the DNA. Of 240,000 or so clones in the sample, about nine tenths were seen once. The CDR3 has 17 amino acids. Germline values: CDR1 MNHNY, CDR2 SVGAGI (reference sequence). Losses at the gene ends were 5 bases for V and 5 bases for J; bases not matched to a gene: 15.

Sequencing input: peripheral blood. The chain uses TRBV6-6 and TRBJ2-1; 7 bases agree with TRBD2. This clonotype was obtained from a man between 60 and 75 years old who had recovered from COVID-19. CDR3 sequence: CASSPRGGGARNNEQFF. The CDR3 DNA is TGTGCCAGCAGTCCGCGCGGGGGAGGGGCTCGCAACAATGAGCAGTTCTTC.